This TCR beta chain stems from a study of identical twins. Findings and caveats of the study: Zero-insertion results could be subject to partial confounding by invariant MAIT and iNKT cells. Researchers reported weaker excess twin sharing in beta out-of-frame sequences.

V dropped 5 bases and J dropped 4 bases, with 10 bases sitting between them. The CDR3 length is 13 residues. Healthy Caucasians made up all donors. A universal primer site was incorporated via template switching, and the cDNA contained unique molecular identifiers. TCRdb called the 5' RACE reads again in MiXCR, with one record for every CDR3 protein. The sample has some 460,000 distinct CDR3 sequences; 14% are singletons. There are many counts of this clonotype. Its antigen is as yet unknown. These data also featured in a second study, about yellow fever vaccine responses in identical twins.

The sequence was collected from a young woman in good health. The sequencing sample was made of CD4+ T cells sorted from blood. The V gene is TRBV12-3 or TRBV12-4, the J gene TRBJ2-3; TRBD2 might be the D (5 bases). CDR3 sequence (DNA): TGTGCCAGCAGTCCCCTAGCCGCAGATACGCAGTATTTT. Translating gives CASSPLAADTQYF.